Listed below are T cell receptor beta chains from one sample, sequenced in a study of cytomegalovirus exposure and HLA in healthy donors. Measured with immunoSEQ multiplex PCR; TCRdb has only the in-frame clones, and not every one. The sample shows fewer than 150,000 clones, approximately 15% of them seen only once. The sequenced sample consisted of PBMCs. The receptors were gathered from a young woman in good health and CMV-seronegative. The CDR3 runs from the conserved cysteine through the conserved F or W. The D gene is left open where the match is weak. Where a row states a size, it is once, few, many or the class of an expanded clone; other rows omit it.

TRBD1,TRBV7-9,few,TRBJ2-3,CASSHTGTGWGDTQYF,TGTGCCAGCAGTCACACCGGGACAGGGTGGGGAGATACGCAGTATTTT
TRBD2,TRBV6-4,-,TRBJ2-1,CASSAGLAEVNEQFF,TGTGCCAGCAGTGCGGGACTAGCGGAGGTCAATGAGCAGTTCTTC
-,TRBV2,-,TRBJ1-4,CASRIHNEKLFF,TGTGCCAGCAGAATCCATAATGAAAAACTGTTTTTT
-,TRBV9,-,TRBJ1-1,CASSTTGRNTEAFF,TGTGCCAGCAGCACGACGGGGAGGAACACTGAAGCTTTCTTT
-,TRBV19,few,TRBJ2-7,CASSVGEGAPYF,-
-,TRBV6-5,-,TRBJ2-3,CASRAQGYDTQYF,TGTGCCAGCAGGGCACAGGGATATGATACGCAGTATTTT
-,TRBV28,-,TRBJ1-1,CASSTGNPGTEAFF,TGTGCCAGCAGTACCGGGAACCCGGGGACTGAAGCTTTCTTT
TRBD2,TRBV9,-,TRBJ2-3,CASSGFSGGSTDTQYF,TGTGCCAGCAGCGGGTTCTCGGGGGGGAGCACAGATACGCAGTATTTT
TRBD2,TRBV7-7,-,TRBJ2-5,CASSLAGAGADTQYF,TGTGCTAGCAGCTTAGCGGGGGCAGGGGCGGATACCCAGTACTTC
-,TRBV7-9,once,TRBJ1-6,CASSFGHTNSPLHF,TGTGCCAGCAGCTTTGGACATACTAATTCACCCCTCCACTTT
-,TRBV28,few,TRBJ1-5,CASSYGDQPQHF,TGTGCCAGCAGTTATGGAGATCAGCCCCAGCATTTT
TRBD2,TRBV5-4,few,TRBJ2-3,CASSLGTSGGAGTQYF,TGTGCCAGCAGCTTGGGGACTAGCGGGGGGGCAGGTACGCAGTATTTT
TRBD1,TRBV19,few,TRBJ1-1,CASDRGLNTEAFF,TGTGCCAGTGACAGGGGGCTAAACACTGAAGCTTTCTTT
-,TRBV19,few,TRBJ1-5,CASSAPRQTGSPQHF,TGTGCCAGTAGTGCCCCCAGACAAACGGGATCGCCCCAGCATTTT
TRBD1,TRBV6-1,few,TRBJ2-1,CASSEGYLGGTGSGNEQFF,TGTGCCAGCAGTGAAGGATATCTAGGTGGGACAGGGTCGGGCAATGAGCAGTTCTTC
-,TRBV30,few,TRBJ1-1,CAWRLRSNTEAFF,TGTGCCTGGAGATTACGGAGTAACACTGAAGCTTTCTTT
-,TRBV5-7,-,TRBJ2-5,CASSFAQSQETQYF,TGTGCCAGCAGCTTTGCCCAGTCACAAGAGACCCAGTACTTC
-,TRBV19,-,TRBJ1-1,CASSIERGLTEAFF,TGTGCCAGTAGTATAGAGCGGGGGCTCACTGAAGCTTTCTTT
-,TRBV5-1,-,TRBJ2-7,CASSREGVSEQYF,TGCGCCAGCAGCAGGGAGGGGGTCTCCGAGCAGTACTTC